The sequence of this T cell receptor (beta chain) was determined in a study of CD8+ T cells in alopecia areata. Study-level background: Oral tofacitinib, 5 to 10 mg twice daily, was given in an open-label trial.

The sample's treatment: oral pan-JAK inhibitor, 5-10 mg twice daily. The sequencing template was cDNA reverse transcribed from extracted RNA. Profiled with immunoSEQ multiplex PCR; TCRdb holds only in-frame clones, not every one. Among 150,000 to 250,000 clones listed, 55% to 70% were seen once. Germline-derived CDR1 and CDR2 are MNHEY and SVGAGI. The CDR3 covers 13 residues. V was pared by 4 bases and J by 2 bases, with 5 bases between. The study's findings and limits: Scalp clonality and expanded CD8+ clones among the top 100 showed significant decreases with tofacitinib.

Regarding this clone: Its antigen is unknown.

The sequence derives from a human donor with alopecia areata. The chain is built from TRBV6-5 and TRBJ2-2, with unresolved D. Material: CD4+ T cells sorted from blood, obtained at week 4, from a patient treated with tofacitinib. The CDR3 nucleotides are TGTGCCAGCAGTTCTACCAACACCGGGGAGCTGTTTTTT. Translated, it gives CASSSTNTGELFF.